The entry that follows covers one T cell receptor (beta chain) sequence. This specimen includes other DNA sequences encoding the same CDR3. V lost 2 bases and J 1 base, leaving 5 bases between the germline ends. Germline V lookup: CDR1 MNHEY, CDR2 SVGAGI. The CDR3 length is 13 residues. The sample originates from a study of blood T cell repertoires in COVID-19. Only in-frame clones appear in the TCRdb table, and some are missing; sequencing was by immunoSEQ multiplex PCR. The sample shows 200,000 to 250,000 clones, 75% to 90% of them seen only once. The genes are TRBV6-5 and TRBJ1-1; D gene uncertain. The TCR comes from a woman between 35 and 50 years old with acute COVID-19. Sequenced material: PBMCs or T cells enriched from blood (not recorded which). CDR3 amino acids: CASSYRRNTEAFF. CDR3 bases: TGTGCCAGCAGTTACCGGAGGAACACTGAAGCTTTCTTT.